Listed below are T cell receptor beta chains from one sample, sequenced in a study of blood T cell repertoires in COVID-19. Profiled with immunoSEQ multiplex PCR; TCRdb holds only in-frame clones, not every one. The repertoire holds about 120,000 clones, with 78% as singletons. Sequenced input: peripheral blood. The origin of the receptors is a man in his sixties or seventies with acute or convalescent COVID-19. CDR3s include the opening cysteine and the closing phenylalanine or tryptophan. The D gene is left open where the match is weak. Clone size, where shown, is once, few, many, or a class for clones that have expanded.

DNA	CDR3	V	J	size	D
TGTGCCACCAGTGCCCCCCCTGGGACACCCGAGACGGATACGCAGTATTTT	CATSAPPGTPETDTQYF	TRBV24-1	TRBJ2-3	NA	NA
TGTGCCACCTGGGACTCGAGCTCTGGAAACACCATATATTTT	CATWDSSSGNTIYF	TRBV10-3	TRBJ1-3	few	NA
TGTGCCAGTACGGGGGATACGCAGTATTTT	CASTGDTQYF	TRBV19	TRBJ2-3	NA	NA
TGTGCCAGTATTGTAGGGACAGGGGTGCGTGGCTACACCTTC	CASIVGTGVRGYTF	TRBV19	TRBJ1-2	NA	TRBD1
TGTGCCAGCAGCCCAGGGTCGGCGGCCGGCACAGATACGCAGTATTTT	CASSPGSAAGTDTQYF	TRBV7-2	TRBJ2-3	few	NA
TGTGCCAGCAGTGAAGCCGGGGCTAGCGGGGGGGAGGAGACCCAGTACTTC	CASSEAGASGGEETQYF	TRBV2	TRBJ2-5	NA	TRBD2
TGTGCCAGTAGGACAGGGGGCTTCCCCTACGAGCAGTACTTC	CASRTGGFPYEQYF	TRBV19	TRBJ2-7	NA	TRBD1
TGCGCCAGCAGCCAAGATCCGCAGGGGGCCGGTTTTGGCTACACCTTC	CASSQDPQGAGFGYTF	TRBV4-1	TRBJ1-2	once	TRBD1
TGTGCCAGCAGCGCCTGGACAGGGGCTGGCTACACCTTC	CASSAWTGAGYTF	TRBV5-4	TRBJ1-2	NA	TRBD1
TGTGCCAGCAGCCAAGTCTCGGGACAGAATGAAAAACTGTTTTTT	CASSQVSGQNEKLFF	TRBV3-1/TRBV3-2	TRBJ1-4	NA	TRBD1
TGCGCCAGCAGCTTCATCCCCGGGACAGAAAATTCACCCCTCCACTTT	CASSFIPGTENSPLHF	TRBV5-1	TRBJ1-6	NA	TRBD1
TGTGCCAGCAGCAAGGACAGGGGAGGACGTCAGCCCCAGCATTTT	CASSKDRGGRQPQHF	TRBV11-1	TRBJ1-5	few	TRBD1
TGTGCCATCAGCCGGGACAGGGGGCGGTATGAGCAGTTCTTC	CAISRDRGRYEQFF	TRBV10-3	TRBJ2-1	NA	TRBD1
TGTGCCAGCAGCTTGCCAGGGTGGAACACCGGGGAGCTGTTTTTT	CASSLPGWNTGELFF	TRBV5-6	TRBJ2-2	NA	NA
TGTGCCAGCAGCTTGTACAGGGGGACTACCTACGAGCAGTACTTC	CASSLYRGTTYEQYF	TRBV5-4	TRBJ2-7	few	NA
TGTGGGGGCGGGGGCAACACCGGGGAGCTGTTTTTT	CGGGGNTGELFF	TRBV12-3/TRBV12-4	TRBJ2-2	NA	NA
TGTGCCAGTAGTATAGCCAGCTCTGGAAACACCATATATTTT	CASSIASSGNTIYF	TRBV19	TRBJ1-3	NA	NA
TGTGCCAGCAGCCCGGGCGGACGGGACAATCAGCCCCAGCATTTT	CASSPGGRDNQPQHF	TRBV7-9	TRBJ1-5	NA	NA
TGTGCCAGTAGCCTCGACAGAAATTCACCCCTCCACTTT	CASSLDRNSPLHF	TRBV19	TRBJ1-6	NA	NA
TGCGCCAGCAGCCAAAATTCGGGACAGGGGACCGGGGAGCTGTTTTTT	CASSQNSGQGTGELFF	TRBV4-1	TRBJ2-2	NA	TRBD1
TGTGCCAGTAGCCCGATCGGGAGTCTCCAAGAGACCCAGTACTTC	CASSPIGSLQETQYF	TRBV19	TRBJ2-5	NA	NA
TGTGCCAGCAGCCTAGTACAGGGTACCTACAATGAGCAGTTCTTC	CASSLVQGTYNEQFF	TRBV7-6	TRBJ2-1	few	NA
TGTGCCCGTAACGGGGGGGAGACCCAGTACTTC	CARNGGETQYF	TRBV5-3	TRBJ2-5	few	TRBD2
TGTGCCAGAAGCTCGGGACAGGGTTCGAGAAAACTGTTTTTT	CARSSGQGSRKLFF	TRBV5-3	TRBJ1-4	NA	TRBD1
TGTGCCAGCGCCACCGGGACAAATAGCAATCAGCCCCAGCATTTT	CASATGTNSNQPQHF	TRBV2	TRBJ1-5	NA	NA
TGTGCCAGCAGACACCAGGTCGGTAATGAAGCTTTCTTT	CASRHQVGNEAFF	TRBV12-3/TRBV12-4	TRBJ1-1	once	NA
TGTGCCAGCAGCTTAAACAGCAGGGGGCACACTGAAGCTTTCTTT	CASSLNSRGHTEAFF	TRBV7-9	TRBJ1-1	NA	TRBD1
TGTGCCAGCAGAGATGACAGATCTAATGAAAAACTGTTTTTT	CASRDDRSNEKLFF	TRBV2	TRBJ1-4	NA	NA
TGTGCCAGCAGCTGGACCCGGGGGACCCAGTACTTC	CASSWTRGTQYF	TRBV6-2/TRBV6-3	TRBJ2-5	NA	NA
TGTGCCAGCAGCCAGGGACAGGGGGAAGCTTTCTTT	CASSQGQGEAFF	TRBV7-8	TRBJ1-1	NA	TRBD1
TGTGCCAGCAGTTACTCGGGACAGGGGGCTCTCGAGCAGTACTTC	CASSYSGQGALEQYF	TRBV6-2/TRBV6-3	TRBJ2-7	NA	TRBD1